The rows below give T cell receptor beta chains drawn from one sample of a study of T cells in Graves' hyperthyroidism and ophthalmopathy. TCRdb passed the multiplex PCR reads through MiXCR, listing each CDR3 protein once. The sample records over 700,000 distinct CDR3 sequences, approximately 19% being singletons. What was sequenced was blood. The source is a woman aged 50 to 60 with Graves' hyperthyroidism that later progressed to Graves' ophthalmopathy. CDR3s include the opening cysteine and the closing phenylalanine or tryptophan. Clone size is stated in some rows and not others, as once, few, many or a class when expanded.

size	J	V	CDR3
NA	TRBJ2-4	TRBV20-1	CSARDPGRAENIQYF
many	TRBJ2-5	TRBV3-1	CASSQGRQQETQYF
many	TRBJ2-5	TRBV2	CASNVEGTLTDQETQYF
few	TRBJ2-3	TRBV20-1	CSARWTTSTDTQYF
few	TRBJ2-5	TRBV10-1	CASSEQGLQETQYF
NA	TRBJ1-2	TRBV6-1	CASTSLRPGYGYTF
NA	TRBJ2-1	TRBV6-1	CASTGDEQFF
NA	TRBJ2-3	TRBV5-1	CASSLASQLLDTQYF
many	TRBJ2-7	TRBV29-1	CSVVRAEGTYEQYF
many	TRBJ2-3	TRBV12-5	CASGLVLDTHSTDTQYF
NA	TRBJ2-3	TRBV12-3/TRBV12-4	CASSLAGGAEDTQYF
many	TRBJ2-3	TRBV7-8	CASTQTRGPDTQYF
NA	TRBJ1-2	TRBV5-1	CASSPGQLTWDYGYTF
few	TRBJ2-1	TRBV9	CASSTKYNEQFF
NA	TRBJ2-5	TRBV29-1	CSGRQGKETQYF
many	TRBJ2-1	TRBV12-3/TRBV12-4	CAIVGQGYNEQFF
NA	TRBJ1-5	TRBV19	CASSRQGAVGQPQHF
NA	TRBJ2-7	TRBV15	CATSRRRTAYEQYF
few	TRBJ1-2	TRBV5-1	CASSLRQGHYGYTF
few	TRBJ1-1	TRBV7-9	CTSSSTAGQNTEAFF
few	TRBJ1-2	TRBV4-1	CASSQVGGGRGYGYTF
few	TRBJ1-2	TRBV12-3/TRBV12-4	CASSPGGALGYGYTF
NA	TRBJ2-7	TRBV11-2	CASSLVRSRRHEQYF
many	TRBJ1-5	TRBV6-1	CASTLDSNQPQHF
many	TRBJ2-1	TRBV27	CASNAWAHNEQFF
NA	TRBJ2-7	TRBV10-3	CAISLKQGYEQYF
many	TRBJ1-1	TRBV11-2	CASSLGHTRDSAFF
NA	TRBJ2-3	TRBV24-1	CATSGGSTDTQYF
many	TRBJ1-1	TRBV5-1	CASSLEGENTEAFF
NA	TRBJ1-4	TRBV27	CASSTNTQEKLFF
few	TRBJ1-5	TRBV29-1	CSVARGMGDQPQHF
NA	TRBJ1-2	TRBV20-1	CSVTPLDYGYTF
NA	TRBJ2-7	TRBV10-3	CATATSGGGEQYF
NA	TRBJ1-1	TRBV6-6	CASSYNTNRNTEAFF
NA	TRBJ2-4	TRBV18	CASSPQGETIQYF
many	TRBJ2-5	TRBV24-1	CATSDSGTAHPETQYF
once	TRBJ2-3	TRBV5-6	CASSLTDPMQYF
NA	TRBJ2-7	TRBV20-1	CSAKISGTSGGEQYF
NA	TRBJ1-4	TRBV4-2	CASSQAPGLDEKLFF
few	TRBJ2-1	TRBV5-4	CASSLTGYEQFF
NA	TRBJ2-7	TRBV24-1	CATSDAGTGGYEQYF
many	TRBJ1-1	TRBV13	CASSSLTSLTEAFF
few	TRBJ1-1	TRBV10-1	CASSDDREAFF
NA	TRBJ1-1	TRBV19	CASTGPAGGRTEAFF